In this sample, the clone carrying this T cell receptor (beta chain) turned up many times. The antigen remains unidentified. The method was immunoSEQ multiplex PCR; TCRdb's version includes in-frame clones alone and lacks a portion of them. This repertoire holds 8,000 to 10,000 clones, and none appear only once. This CDR3 contains 13 residues. Germline V lookup: CDR1 SGHTA, CDR2 FQGNSA. V was pared by 5 bases and J by 9 bases, with 14 bases between. The data were taken from a study of T cells after posttransplantation cyclophosphamide. Study findings and constraints: Donor-recipient repertoire similarity was low at 1-2 months, rising over year one. Recipient CMV seropositivity and CMV reactivation strongly tracked TRB clonality.

Treatment was busulfan-fludarabine conditioning, a marrow graft, and cyclophosphamide on days +3 and +4. The receptor's source is a male patient aged 50 or older who received an allogeneic stem cell transplant from a related donor and was CMV-positive. The T cells may partly be graft donor cells. V gene TRBV7-2 combines with J gene TRBJ2-1, with D possibly matching TRBD1 (6 bases). This sample comprised PBMCs, obtained approximately 380 days after allogeneic stem cell transplant with posttransplant cyclophosphamide. The CDR3 DNA is TGTGCCAGCAGCCCCGGCAGGGGACGTGAGCAGTTCTTC. The encoded protein is CASSPGRGREQFF. The full variable domain, with the rest looked up from reference TRBV7-2 and TRBJ2-1, is GAGVSQSPSNKVTEKGKDVELRCDPISGHTALYWYRQSLGQGLEFLIYFQGNSAPDKSGLPSDRFSAERTGGSVSTLTIQRTQQEDSAVYLCASSPGRGREQFFGPGTRLTVL.